Following are 26 T cell receptor beta chains from one sample sequenced in a study of cytomegalovirus exposure and HLA in healthy donors (dated by TCRdb to 2016 to 2017). Library generation was performed with the immunoSEQ multiplex PCR assay. For the multiplex PCR, a mixture combining 60 forward primers for TCR Vbeta segments and 13 reverse primers for TCR Jbeta segments was used. Sourced from immuneACCESS, this table was stored by TCRdb with only in-frame sequences that have V and J called. A share of the clones is absent; for the studies checked, an unresolved V gene accounts for under half, and the remainder has no known explanation. The sample has 150,000 to 200,000 clones on record, around 80% of them singletons. The top ten clones comprise more than 0.95% of the sample. The sample was PBMCs. The source is a girl aged 2 to 9 in good health and CMV-seropositive.

The chain links TRBV5-1 to TRBJ1-3; D remains ambiguous. Trimming pared 1 base from V and 8 bases from J, leaving 13 bases between. Germline assignment: CDR1 SGHRS and CDR2 YFSETQ. The CDR3 length is 14 residues. The CDR3 loop is CASSLSYSGDTIYF. The CDR3 bases are TGCGCCAGCAGCTTGAGCTACAGCGGAGACACCATATATTTT.

Worth noting for this clone: At one of its ends the junction is not consistent with the germline gene, which may arise from a read error. V is TRBV4-1 and J is TRBJ1-1; the D gene is possibly TRBD1 (6 bases). CDR1 MGHRA and CDR2 YSYEKL come from the germline V gene. The CDR3 covers 14 residues. CDR3 nucleotides: TGCGCCAGCAGCCATGGAAGGGGGAACTCTGAAGCTTTCTTT. Protein: CASSHGRGNSEAFF.

This clone was seen repeatedly, ten times or more. This sequence joins TRBV5-5 and TRBJ1-6; 8 bases fit TRBD1. Germline CDR1 and CDR2: SGHKS and YYEKEE (reference sequence). The junction had 6 bases not matched to a gene; V was cut back by 3 bases and J by 13 bases. The CDR3 has 13 residues. CDR3 sequence (DNA): TGTGCCAGCAGCTCGACGGACAGGGCGCCCCTCCACTTT. Its protein product is CASSSTDRAPLHF. The complete variable domain, with remaining parts taken from reference TRBV5-5 and TRBJ1-6, reads DAGVTQSPTHLIKTRGQQVTLRCSPISGHKSVSWYQQVLGQGPQFIFQYYEKEERGRGNFPDRFSARQFPNYSSELNVNALLLGDSALYLCASSSTDRAPLHFGNGTRLTVT.

The V gene is TRBV4-1, the J gene TRBJ2-1; 9 bases agree with TRBD1. The CDR3 runs 18 residues. With V trimmed by 3 bases and J by 8 bases, 17 bases remained unmatched. CDR1 is MGHRA and CDR2 is YSYEKL in the germline V gene. The CDR3 spells CASSHLSRGGTGSYEQFF. In DNA, the CDR3 is TGCGCCAGCAGCCATCTGTCTCGAGGCGGGACAGGGTCGTATGAGCAGTTCTTC.

This chain connects TRBV7-9 to TRBJ2-1, with 11 bases identical to TRBD2. This CDR3 spans 15 amino acids. Germline V gives CDR1 SEHNR, CDR2 FQNEAQ (reference sequence). The V gene end was trimmed by 3 bases and the J gene end by 8 bases; junction bases not matched to a gene: 6. In DNA form, the CDR3 reads TGTGCCAGCAGCTTCTTGACTAGCGGGGCTGATGAGCAGTTCTTC. Its protein is CASSFLTSGADEQFF. The whole variable domain, remainder taken from reference TRBV7-9 and TRBJ2-1, is DTGVSQNPRHKITKRGQNVTFRCDPISEHNRLYWYRQTLGQGPEFLTYFQNEAQLEKSRLLSDRFSAERPKGSFSTLEIQRTEQGDSAMYLCASSFLTSGADEQFFGPGTRLTVL.

The rearrangement links TRBV25-1 to TRBJ1-5, with a possible D match to TRBD1 (5 bases). The CDR3 is 14 residues long. V dropped 3 bases and J dropped 6 bases, with 12 bases sitting between them. Germline lookup yields CDR1 MGHDK and CDR2 SYGVNS. CDR3 in DNA: TGTGCCAGCAGTGACCGGGGGGGAGGTCAGCCCCAGCATTTT. It encodes CASSDRGGGQPQHF.

The rearrangement joins TRBV5-1 to TRBJ1-2, with TRBD1 identical over 10 bases. The CDR3 is made up of 15 amino acids. CDR1 is SGHRS and CDR2 is YFSETQ in the germline V gene. V was pared by 3 bases and J by 6 bases, with 8 bases of the junction left unmatched. Here the CDR3 DNA reads TGCGCCAGCAGCTCGTCCCGACAGGGGGCCGATGGCTACACCTTC. Translated, it gives CASSSSRQGADGYTF.

The V and J genes are TRBV27 and TRBJ2-3; tentative D call: TRBD2 (6 bases). The CDR3 is 17 residues long. V lost 4 bases, J lost 4 bases, and 21 bases lay in between. Germline lookup yields CDR1 MNHEY and CDR2 SMNVEV (reference sequence). The chain's CDR3 is CASSWGGGRVIPDTQYF. The DNA of the CDR3 is TGTGCCAGCAGTTGGGGAGGCGGCAGGGTGATACCAGATACGCAGTATTTT.

The chain links TRBV6-1 to TRBJ2-1; the match to TRBD1 covers 9 bases. Germline CDR1 reads MNHNS; CDR2 reads SASEGT. J was trimmed by 3 bases and V by 6 bases; bases with no gene match: 6. The CDR3 contains 15 residues. CDR3 DNA: TGTGCCAGCAGCGAGCCGGGACAGGGCTACAATGAGCAGTTCTTC. Its translation is CASSEPGQGYNEQFF.

The V gene is TRBV28, the J gene TRBJ1-3, with 11 positions matching TRBD1. Germline V gives CDR1 MDHEN, CDR2 SYDVKM. Trimming took 7 bases from V and 2 from J; bases not matched to a gene: 4. CDR3 length equals 15 residues. The CDR3 DNA sequence: TGTGCCAGCACACCGGGACAGGGGGCTGGAAACACCATATATTTT. As protein: CASTPGQGAGNTIYF.

This clone was seen a single time. The chain has TRBV4-1 and TRBJ1-2, with TRBD1 matching over 7 bases. Germline V lookup: CDR1 MGHRA, CDR2 YSYEKL. This CDR3 comprises 17 residues. V was clipped by 2 bases and J by 0 bases; unmatched bases: 9. CDR3 protein: CASSQPTPGTANYGYTF. DNA for the CDR3: TGCGCCAGCAGCCAACCCACCCCCGGGACAGCTAACTATGGCTACACCTTC.

V gene TRBV12-5 combines with J gene TRBJ1-5; D possibly corresponds to TRBD1 (6 bases). This CDR3 spans 18 amino acids. CDR1 is LGHNT and CDR2 is FRNRAP in the germline V gene. Between the trimmed V and J ends, which lost 2 bases and 0 bases, there was a span of 17 bases. CDR3 sequence: CASGLMGHQGYSNQPQHF. The CDR3 coding sequence is TGTGCTAGTGGTTTGATGGGACACCAGGGGTATAGCAATCAGCCCCAGCATTTT.

The chain is built from TRBV7-8 and TRBJ2-7; D not certain. This CDR3 comprises 14 residues. V was clipped by 0 bases and J by 0 bases, with 6 bases between them. Germline V CDR1 and CDR2: SGHVS, FQNEAQ. The CDR3 is CASSLAGSSYEQYF. For the CDR3, the DNA is TGTGCCAGCAGCTTAGCTGGCAGCTCCTACGAGCAGTACTTC.

The J gene is TRBJ1-2, the V gene TRBV2; TRBD1 is a possible D gene (6 bases). V lost 6 bases to trimming and J lost 5 bases, with 22 bases between them. Germline CDR1 is SNHLY and CDR2 is FYNNEI. This CDR3 region has 16 residues. As DNA, the CDR3 is TGTGCCAGCAGCTACAGGGAGTCGCCGCTTGTATATGGCTACACCTTC. Its translation: CASSYRESPLVYGYTF.

The rearrangement uses TRBV9 and TRBJ2-1, with 7 bases identical to TRBD2. Germline trimming cut 4 bases from V and 8 bases from J; bases unmatched to any gene: 9. The CDR3 runs 14 residues. Germline V gene sequence: CDR1 SGDLS, CDR2 YYNGEE. The CDR3 loop reads CASSPLAGKDEQFF. DNA for the CDR3: TGTGCCAGCAGCCCCTTAGCGGGCAAGGATGAGCAGTTCTTC.

The genes are TRBV19 and TRBJ1-1; unclear D gene. The CDR3 sequence is 15 residues long. Trimming shortened V by 1 base and J by 1 base, and 10 bases separated the two germline ends. Germline CDR1 and CDR2: LNHDA and SQIVND (reference sequence). The CDR3 reads CASSIAAARNTEAFF. CDR3 DNA: TGTGCCAGTAGTATAGCGGCGGCGAGGAACACTGAAGCTTTCTTT.

The chain employs TRBV19 and TRBJ1-2; D unclear. Trimming cost V 5 bases and J 0 bases, with 13 bases left between them. The CDR3 consists of 15 residues. Germline V lookup: CDR1 LNHDA, CDR2 SQIVND (reference sequence). DNA for the CDR3: TGTGCCAGTAGTCGGTACAGAGAACCTAACTATGGCTACACCTTC. Translating it yields CASSRYREPNYGYTF.

The rearrangement uses TRBV6-1 and TRBJ2-7; 7 bases map to TRBD2. Germline CDR1 MNHNS, CDR2 SASEGT. This CDR3 spans 15 amino acids. After removal of 2 bases from V and 4 bases from J, the junction contained 8 bases not matched to a gene. In DNA, the CDR3 is TGTGCCAGCAGTGAATCTGCGGGAGAGGGGTACGAGCAGTACTTC. It specifies CASSESAGEGYEQYF.

This chain links TRBV10-2 with TRBJ1-1, with D perhaps matching TRBD1 (5 bases). The length of the CDR3 is 11 residues. V dropped 6 bases and J dropped 6 bases, with 8 bases sitting between them. Per germline, CDR1 WSHSY and CDR2 SAAADI. DNA of the CDR3: TGCGCCAGCAGGGGGCGTTCTGAAGCTTTCTTT. The encoded protein is CASRGRSEAFF.

The chain uses TRBV9 and TRBJ1-4; 8 bases align to TRBD1. The CDR3 is made up of 16 amino acids. After removal of 4 bases from V and 2 bases from J, the junction contained 7 bases not matched to a gene. Germline CDR1 is SGDLS and CDR2 is YYNGEE. This CDR3 reads CASSPRTGPTNEKLFF. DNA for the CDR3: TGTGCCAGCAGCCCAAGGACAGGGCCCACTAATGAAAAACTGTTTTTT.

The rearrangement joins TRBV6-5 to TRBJ1-2; 7 bases align to TRBD1. V lost 5 bases, J lost 8 bases, and 8 bases stayed unmatched. CDR3 length equals 13 residues. Germline V gene lookup returns CDR1 MNHEY and CDR2 SVGAGI. The CDR3: CASSRTGVSGYTF. The CDR3 DNA is TGTGCCAGCAGTAGAACAGGGGTGAGCGGCTACACCTTC.

The chain links TRBV4-1 to TRBJ1-1; 10 positions agree with TRBD1. Per the germline V gene, CDR1 is MGHRA and CDR2 is YSYEKL. J gave up 6 bases and V 1 base, and 11 bases lay outside the gene matches. This CDR3 has 17 amino acids. CDR3 coding DNA: TGCGCCAGCAGCCAAGGGCCGGGACAGGGGTTATTCGCTGAAGCTTTCTTT. It specifies CASSQGPGQGLFAEAFF.

Note on this clone: Other DNA sequences in this specimen translate into the identical CDR3. V usage is TRBV30 and J usage is TRBJ1-5, with a possible D match to TRBD1 (5 bases). Germline values: CDR1 GTSNPN, CDR2 SVGIG (reference sequence). Trimming took 0 bases from V and 3 from J, leaving 12 bases between them. The CDR3 is 15 amino acids. The CDR3 sequence is CAWSVGQGDNQPQHF. CDR3 DNA sequence: TGTGCCTGGAGTGTCGGTCAGGGCGACAATCAGCCCCAGCATTTT. Complete variable domain (other parts from reference TRBV30 and TRBJ1-5): SQTIHQWPATLVQPVGSPLSLECTVEGTSNPNLYWYRQAAGRGLQLLFYSVGIGQISSEVPQNLSASRPQDRQFILSSKKLLLSDSGFYLCAWSVGQGDNQPQHFGDGTRLSIL.

This rearrangement joins TRBV29-1 to TRBJ1-1; no definite D call. This CDR3 region has 10 residues. Looked up from germline, CDR1 is SQVTM and CDR2 is ANQGSEA. Trimming cost V 0 bases and J 11 bases, with 7 bases left between them. In nucleotides, the CDR3 is TGCAGCGTTGAAGATCCGTCGGCTTTCTTT. Translating it yields CSVEDPSAFF. Combining the CDR3 with reference TRBV29-1 and TRBJ1-1 gives the whole variable domain SAVISQKPSRDICQRGTSLTIQCQVDSQVTMMFWYRQQPGQSLTLIATANQGSEATYESGFVIDKFPISRPNLTFSTLTVSNMSPEDSSIYLCSVEDPSAFFGQGTRLTVV.

This clone has a single count. J is TRBJ1-1 and V is TRBV23-1; D is perhaps TRBD1 (6 bases). TRBV23-1 is given ORF status, its function remaining uncertain. This CDR3 has 17 amino acids. V was shortened by 0 bases and J by 0 bases, with 14 bases between the two germline ends. Here the CDR3 reads CASSQSPHRALNTEAFF. CDR3 nucleotide sequence: TGCGCCAGCAGTCAATCGCCCCACAGGGCCTTGAACACTGAAGCTTTCTTT.

The chain joins TRBV9 to TRBJ2-7; D is unclear. V lost 0 bases, J lost 0 bases, and 10 bases lay in between. The germline V gene encodes CDR1 SGDLS and CDR2 YYNGEE. The CDR3 consists of 15 residues. The CDR3 DNA reads TGTGCCAGCAGCGTAGGAGGTCAGTACTCCTACGAGCAGTACTTC. Amino acid sequence: CASSVGGQYSYEQYF.